By share, the clone carrying this TCR beta chain counts as medium-sized. Its antigen is unknown. The source of the sample is a study of early T cells in non-severe SARS-CoV-2 infection. Overall study: The study sequenced bulk RNA from unsorted whole blood, with chains unpaired.

The TCR library protocol was used to attach unique molecular identifiers. These identifiers were attached to individual cDNA molecules. TCRdb re-called the 5' RACE reads through MiXCR, storing one row per CDR3 protein. Here the sample spans approximately 30,000 distinct CDR3 sequences, 6.6% being singletons. The study, taken as a whole, reports: Matching with VDJdb favored anti-spike CD8 responses (missing private and CD4 specificities).

There are 14 residues in the CDR3. Germline V gene data show CDR1 as MGHDK and CDR2 as SYGVNS. Trimming left V 7 bases short and J 3 bases short, with 14 bases between. The chain couples TRBV25-1 to TRBJ2-3; a weak D match, TRBD1 (5 bases). The source is an adult who was a healthcare worker with PCR-confirmed SARS-CoV-2 infection or an uninfected control (not recorded which). The sample was whole blood. CDR3 residues: CASIGSGHTDTQYF. The DNA of the CDR3 is TGTGCCAGCATCGGGTCAGGACATACAGATACGCAGTATTTT.